This T cell receptor (beta chain) was sequenced in a study of T cell changes during pregnancy in multiple sclerosis. Repertoires were generated with immunoSEQ multiplex PCR, while TCRdb's copy carries only in-frame clones and drops some. The repertoire holds some 14,000 clones, with about 92% as singletons. The sequence was obtained from a female donor in good health, enrolled as a control in a pregnancy study. This sample comprised peripheral blood, obtained in the second trimester of pregnancy.

The CDR3 sequence is CASSPGTGGEQFF. The CDR3 region has the DNA TGTGCCAGCAGTCCCGGGACAGGGGGAGAGCAGTTCTTC. The chain joins TRBV6-5 to TRBJ2-1, with 11 bases aligning to TRBD1. The germline CDR1 and CDR2 sequences are MNHEY and SVGAGI. The V and J ends lost 5 bases and 10 bases, in that order; junction bases with no gene match: 4. This CDR3 spans 13 amino acids.